The clone carrying this T cell receptor (beta chain) was counted between two and nine times. Recruits, aged roughly 18 to 100 years, lived in 20 to 30 US areas. Assignments of participants to cohorts depended upon their own reported clinical history. This specimen comes from a study of blood T cell repertoires in COVID-19. The wider study: Some COVID-19 samples were acute and others convalescent; all came from the United States, Italy and Spain. PBMCs, B-cell-depleted T cells, or T cells were the source of the cDNA or gDNA that made up the material.

The assay was immunoSEQ multiplex PCR, and TCRdb's table has in-frame clones only and misses some. This sample has roughly 190,000 clones; roughly 80% occur once, and the top ten carry 4.5% to 6.5%. Material: PBMCs or T cells enriched from blood (not recorded which). The TCR sequence derives from a woman aged 55-69 years with acute COVID-19.

In DNA form, the CDR3 reads TGTGCCAGCAGCTCTTATCATGGCGCGGGTGAGCAGTTCTTC. Its translation: CASSSYHGAGEQFF. The chain couples TRBV5-6 to TRBJ2-1; a weak D match, TRBD2 (5 bases). CDR3 size: 14 residues. V lost 3 bases to trimming and J lost 9 bases, with 16 bases between them. Looked up from germline, CDR1 is SGHDT and CDR2 is YYEEEE.